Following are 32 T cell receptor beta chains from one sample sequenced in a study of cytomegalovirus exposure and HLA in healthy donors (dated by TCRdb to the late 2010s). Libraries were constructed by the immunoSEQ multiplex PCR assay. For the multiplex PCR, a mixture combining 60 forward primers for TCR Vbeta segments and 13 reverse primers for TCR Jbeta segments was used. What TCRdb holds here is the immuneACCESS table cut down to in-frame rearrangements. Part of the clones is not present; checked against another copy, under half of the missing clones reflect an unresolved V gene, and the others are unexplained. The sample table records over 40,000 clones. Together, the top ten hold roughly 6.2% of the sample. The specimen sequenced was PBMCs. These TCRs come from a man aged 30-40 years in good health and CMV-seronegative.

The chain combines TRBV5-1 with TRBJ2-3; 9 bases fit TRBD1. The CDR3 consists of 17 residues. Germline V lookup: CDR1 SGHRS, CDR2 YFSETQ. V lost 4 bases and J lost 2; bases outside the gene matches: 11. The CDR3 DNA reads TGCGCCAGCAGCGTCTCCGGGACAGGGAGTTCCACAGATACGCAGTATTTT. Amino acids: CASSVSGTGSSTDTQYF. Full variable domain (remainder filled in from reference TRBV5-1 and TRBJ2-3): KAGVTQTPRYLIKTRGQQVTLSCSPISGHRSVSWYQQTPGQGLQFLFEYFSETQRNKGNFPGRFSGRQFSNSRSEMNVSTLELGDSALYLCASSVSGTGSSTDTQYFGPGTRLTVL.

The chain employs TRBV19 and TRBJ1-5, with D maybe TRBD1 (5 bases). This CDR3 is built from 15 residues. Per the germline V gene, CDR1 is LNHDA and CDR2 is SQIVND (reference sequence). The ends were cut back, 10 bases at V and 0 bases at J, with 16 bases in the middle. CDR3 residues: CATTAGDYSNQPQHF. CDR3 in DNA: TGTGCCACCACGGCGGGGGACTATAGCAATCAGCCCCAGCATTTT.

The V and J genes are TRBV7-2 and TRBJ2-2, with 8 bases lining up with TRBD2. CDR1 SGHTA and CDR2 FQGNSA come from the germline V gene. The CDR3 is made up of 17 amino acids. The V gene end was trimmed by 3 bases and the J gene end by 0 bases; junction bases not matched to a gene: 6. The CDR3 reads CASSFRTGGPNTGELFF. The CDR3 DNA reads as TGTGCCAGCAGCTTCCGGACGGGAGGGCCGAACACCGGGGAGCTGTTTTTT.

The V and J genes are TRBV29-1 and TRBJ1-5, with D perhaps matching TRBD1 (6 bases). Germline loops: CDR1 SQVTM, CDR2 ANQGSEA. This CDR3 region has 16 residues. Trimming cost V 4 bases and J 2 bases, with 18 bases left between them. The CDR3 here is CSVVTGSIGGNQPQHF. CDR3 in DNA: TGCAGCGTTGTTACAGGGTCAATTGGCGGCAATCAGCCCCAGCATTTT.

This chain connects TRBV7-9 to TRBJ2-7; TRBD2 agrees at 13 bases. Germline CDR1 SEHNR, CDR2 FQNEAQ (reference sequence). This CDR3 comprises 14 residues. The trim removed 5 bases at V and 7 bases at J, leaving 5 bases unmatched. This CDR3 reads CASSRTSGSREQYF. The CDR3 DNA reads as TGTGCCAGCAGCCGGACTAGCGGGAGCAGGGAGCAGTACTTC.

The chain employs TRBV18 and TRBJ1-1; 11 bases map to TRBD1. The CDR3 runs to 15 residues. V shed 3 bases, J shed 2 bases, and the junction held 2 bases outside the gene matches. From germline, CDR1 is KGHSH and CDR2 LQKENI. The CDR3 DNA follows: TGTGCCAGCTCACCTGGACAGGGGGCAAACACTGAAGCTTTCTTT. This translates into CASSPGQGANTEAFF.

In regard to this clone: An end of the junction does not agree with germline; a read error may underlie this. CDR3 protein: CASSYLAGTTYEQSF. The CDR3 DNA follows: TGTGCCAGCAGTTACCTAGCGGGGACCACCTACGAGCAGTCCTTC. The genes are TRBV6-5 and TRBJ2-7, with 9 bases that match TRBD2. The CDR3 runs to 15 residues. CDR1 is MNHEY and CDR2 is SVGAGI in the germline V gene.

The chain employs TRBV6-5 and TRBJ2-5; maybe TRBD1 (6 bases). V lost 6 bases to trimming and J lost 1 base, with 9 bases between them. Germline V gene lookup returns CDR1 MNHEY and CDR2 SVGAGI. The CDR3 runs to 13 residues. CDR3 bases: TGTGCCAGCAGAAGGACAGTCCAAGAGACCCAGTACTTC. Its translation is CASRRTVQETQYF.

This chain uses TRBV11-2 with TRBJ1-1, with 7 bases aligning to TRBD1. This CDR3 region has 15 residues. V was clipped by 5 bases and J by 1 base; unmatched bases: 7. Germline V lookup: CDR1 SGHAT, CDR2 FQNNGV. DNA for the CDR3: TGTGCCAGCAGCGCCGGGACAGAGAGGAACACTGAAGCTTTCTTT. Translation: CASSAGTERNTEAFF.

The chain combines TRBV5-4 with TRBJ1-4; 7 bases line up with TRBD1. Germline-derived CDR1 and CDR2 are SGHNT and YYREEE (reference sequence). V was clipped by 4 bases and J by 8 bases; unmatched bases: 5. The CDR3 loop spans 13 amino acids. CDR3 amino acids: CASSDRQGEKLFF. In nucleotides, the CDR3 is TGTGCCAGCAGCGACCGACAGGGAGAAAAACTGTTTTTT.

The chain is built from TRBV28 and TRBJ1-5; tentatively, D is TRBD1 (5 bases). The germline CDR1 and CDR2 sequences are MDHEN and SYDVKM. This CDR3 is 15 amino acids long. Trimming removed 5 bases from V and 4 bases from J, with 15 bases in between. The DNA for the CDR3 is TGTGCCAGCAGTCCTCGGGGGTCATGGAATCAGCCCCAGCATTTT. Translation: CASSPRGSWNQPQHF.

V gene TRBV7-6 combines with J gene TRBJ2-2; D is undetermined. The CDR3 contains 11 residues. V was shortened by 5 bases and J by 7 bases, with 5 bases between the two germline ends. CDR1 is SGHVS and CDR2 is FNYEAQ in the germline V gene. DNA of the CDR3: TGTGCCAGCAGCCCCAGCGGGGAGCTGTTTTTT. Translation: CASSPSGELFF. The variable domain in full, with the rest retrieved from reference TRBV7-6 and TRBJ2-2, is GAGVSQSPRYKVTKRGQDVALRCDPISGHVSLYWYRQALGQGPEFLTYFNYEAQQDKSGLPNDRFSAERPEGSISTLTIQRTEQRDSAMYRCASSPSGELFFGEGSRLTVL.

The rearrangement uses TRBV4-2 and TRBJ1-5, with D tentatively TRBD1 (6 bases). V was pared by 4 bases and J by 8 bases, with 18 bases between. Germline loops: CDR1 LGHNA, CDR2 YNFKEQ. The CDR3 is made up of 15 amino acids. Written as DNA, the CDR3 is TGTGCCAGCAGCCCAAGGGGAGGGGGTGGAGAGCCCCAGCATTTT. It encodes CASSPRGGGGEPQHF.

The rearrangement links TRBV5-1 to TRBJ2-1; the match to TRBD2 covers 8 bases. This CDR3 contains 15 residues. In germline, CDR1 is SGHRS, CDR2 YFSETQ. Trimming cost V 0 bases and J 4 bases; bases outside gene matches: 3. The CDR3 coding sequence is TGCGCCAGCAGCTTGGAGGTAGCGGGATACAATGAGCAGTTCTTC. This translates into CASSLEVAGYNEQFF. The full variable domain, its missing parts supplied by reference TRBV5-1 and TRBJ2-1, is KAGVTQTPRYLIKTRGQQVTLSCSPISGHRSVSWYQQTPGQGLQFLFEYFSETQRNKGNFPGRFSGRQFSNSRSEMNVSTLELGDSALYLCASSLEVAGYNEQFFGPGTRLTVL.

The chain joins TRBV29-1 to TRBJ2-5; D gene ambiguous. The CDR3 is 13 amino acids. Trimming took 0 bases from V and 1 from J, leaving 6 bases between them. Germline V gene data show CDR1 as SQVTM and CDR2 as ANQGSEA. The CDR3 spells CSVEERLQETQYF. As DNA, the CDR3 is TGCAGCGTTGAAGAGAGACTCCAAGAGACCCAGTACTTC. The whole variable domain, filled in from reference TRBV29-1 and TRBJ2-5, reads SAVISQKPSRDICQRGTSLTIQCQVDSQVTMMFWYRQQPGQSLTLIATANQGSEATYESGFVIDKFPISRPNLTFSTLTVSNMSPEDSSIYLCSVEERLQETQYFGPGTRLLVL.

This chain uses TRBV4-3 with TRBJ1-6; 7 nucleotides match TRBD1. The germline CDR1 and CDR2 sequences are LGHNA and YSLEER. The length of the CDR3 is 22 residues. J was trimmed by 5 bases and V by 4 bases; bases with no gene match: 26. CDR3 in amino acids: CASSLDITGTATTVGNNSPLHF. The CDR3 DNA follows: TGCGCCAGCAGCCTAGACATTACCGGGACAGCTACAACCGTAGGGAATAATTCACCCCTCCACTTT.

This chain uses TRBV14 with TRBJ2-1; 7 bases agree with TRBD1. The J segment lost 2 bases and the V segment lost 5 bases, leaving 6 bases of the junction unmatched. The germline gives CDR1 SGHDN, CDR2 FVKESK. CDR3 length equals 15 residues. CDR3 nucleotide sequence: TGTGCCAGCAGCTTCCCCGGGACAGCCTACAATGAGCAGTTCTTC. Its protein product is CASSFPGTAYNEQFF.

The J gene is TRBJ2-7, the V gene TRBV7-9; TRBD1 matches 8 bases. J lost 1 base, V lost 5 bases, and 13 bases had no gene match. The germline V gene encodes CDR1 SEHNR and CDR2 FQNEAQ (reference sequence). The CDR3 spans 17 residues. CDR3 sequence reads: CASSGTGIPGGSYEQYF. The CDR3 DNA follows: TGTGCCAGCAGCGGGACAGGAATCCCCGGGGGATCCTACGAGCAGTACTTC.

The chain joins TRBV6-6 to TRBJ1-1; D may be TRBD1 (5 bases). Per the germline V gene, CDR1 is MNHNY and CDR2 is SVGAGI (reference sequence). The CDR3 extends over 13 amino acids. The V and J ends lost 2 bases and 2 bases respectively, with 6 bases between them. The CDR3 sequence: CASSYRGNTEAFF. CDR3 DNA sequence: TGTGCCAGCAGTTACAGGGGCAACACTGAAGCTTTCTTT.

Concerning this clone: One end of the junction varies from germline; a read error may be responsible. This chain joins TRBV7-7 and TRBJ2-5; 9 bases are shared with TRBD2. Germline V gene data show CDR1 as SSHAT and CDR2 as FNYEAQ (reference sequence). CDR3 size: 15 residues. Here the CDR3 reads CASSPTLAGIETQYF. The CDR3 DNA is TGTGCTAGCAGCCCCACCCTAGCGGGGATAGAGACCCAGTACTTC.

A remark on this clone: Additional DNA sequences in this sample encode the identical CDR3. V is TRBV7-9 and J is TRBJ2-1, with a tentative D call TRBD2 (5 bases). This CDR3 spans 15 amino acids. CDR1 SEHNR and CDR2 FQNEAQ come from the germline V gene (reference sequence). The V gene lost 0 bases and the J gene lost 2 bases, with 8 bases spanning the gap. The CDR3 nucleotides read TGTGCCAGCAGCTTAGCGGGGAGAGCCTACAATGAGCAGTTCTTC. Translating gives CASSLAGRAYNEQFF.

Here the CDR3 reads CATSPPRGGARETQYF. The CDR3, as DNA: TGTGCCACCAGCCCCCCCCGAGGGGGCGCTCGGGAGACCCAGTACTTC. The chain uses TRBV15 and TRBJ2-5; 7 bases line up with TRBD1. There are 16 residues in the CDR3. V shed 5 bases, J shed 5 bases, and the junction held 14 bases outside the gene matches. Germline values: CDR1 LNHNV, CDR2 YYDKDF (reference sequence). The whole variable domain, remainder taken from reference TRBV15 and TRBJ2-5, is DAMVIQNPRYQVTQFGKPVTLSCSQTLNHNVMYWYQQKSSQAPKLLFHYYDKDFNNEADTPDNFQSRRPNTSFCFLDIRSPGLGDTAMYLCATSPPRGGARETQYFGPGTRLLVL.

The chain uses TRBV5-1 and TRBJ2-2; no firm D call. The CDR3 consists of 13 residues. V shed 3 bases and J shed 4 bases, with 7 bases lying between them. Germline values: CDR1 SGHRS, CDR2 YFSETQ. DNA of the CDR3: TGCGCCAGCAGCTCGAGCGTCACCGGGGAGCTGTTTTTT. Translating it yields CASSSSVTGELFF.

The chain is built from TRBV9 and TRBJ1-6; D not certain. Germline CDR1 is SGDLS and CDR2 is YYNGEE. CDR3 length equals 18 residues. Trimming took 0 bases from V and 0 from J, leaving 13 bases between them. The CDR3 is CASSVDREQSSYNSPLHF. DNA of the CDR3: TGTGCCAGCAGCGTAGATCGGGAACAGAGCTCCTATAATTCACCCCTCCACTTT.

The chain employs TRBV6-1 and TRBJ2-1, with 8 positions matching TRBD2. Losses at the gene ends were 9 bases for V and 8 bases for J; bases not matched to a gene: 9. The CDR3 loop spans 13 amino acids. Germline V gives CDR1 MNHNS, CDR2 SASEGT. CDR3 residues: CASLNGGAYEQFF. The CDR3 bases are TGTGCCAGTTTAAACGGGGGGGCATATGAGCAGTTCTTC.

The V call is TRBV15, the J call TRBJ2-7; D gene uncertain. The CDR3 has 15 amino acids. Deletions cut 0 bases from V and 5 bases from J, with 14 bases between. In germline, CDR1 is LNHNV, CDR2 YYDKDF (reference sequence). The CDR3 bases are TGTGCCACCAGCAGAGATTCTAATAACGTCCACGAGCAGTACTTC. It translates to CATSRDSNNVHEQYF.

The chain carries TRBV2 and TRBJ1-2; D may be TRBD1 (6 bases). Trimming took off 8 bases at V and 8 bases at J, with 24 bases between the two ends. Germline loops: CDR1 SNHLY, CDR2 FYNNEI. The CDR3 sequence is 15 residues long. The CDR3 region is CASSLQGMVSSGYTF. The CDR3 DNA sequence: TGTGCCAGCTCACTACAGGGTATGGTCTCCTCGGGCTACACCTTC.

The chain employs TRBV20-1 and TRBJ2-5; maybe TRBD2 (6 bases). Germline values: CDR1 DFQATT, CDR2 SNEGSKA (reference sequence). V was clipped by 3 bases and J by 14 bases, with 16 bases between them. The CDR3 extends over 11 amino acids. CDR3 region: CSASRTTGSYF. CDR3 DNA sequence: TGCAGTGCTAGTCGGACTACCGGCTCTTACTTC.

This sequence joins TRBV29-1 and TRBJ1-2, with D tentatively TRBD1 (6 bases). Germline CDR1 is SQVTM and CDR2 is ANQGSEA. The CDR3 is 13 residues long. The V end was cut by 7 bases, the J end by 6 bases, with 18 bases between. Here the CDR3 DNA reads TGCAGCGCTAGAACCGGGACAACAGATGGCTACACCTTC. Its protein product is CSARTGTTDGYTF.

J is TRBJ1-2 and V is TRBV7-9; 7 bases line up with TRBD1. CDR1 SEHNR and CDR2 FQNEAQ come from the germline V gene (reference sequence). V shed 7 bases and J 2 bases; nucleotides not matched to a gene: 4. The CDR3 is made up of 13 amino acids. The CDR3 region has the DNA TGTGCCAGCAACGAACAGGGGAACTATGGCTACACCTTC. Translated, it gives CASNEQGNYGYTF.

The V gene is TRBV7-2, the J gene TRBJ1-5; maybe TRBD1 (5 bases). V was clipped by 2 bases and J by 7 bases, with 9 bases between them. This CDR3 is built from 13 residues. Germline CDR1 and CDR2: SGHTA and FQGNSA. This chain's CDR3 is CASSLQGGQPQHF. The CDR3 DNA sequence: TGTGCCAGCAGCTTACAGGGAGGACAGCCCCAGCATTTT.

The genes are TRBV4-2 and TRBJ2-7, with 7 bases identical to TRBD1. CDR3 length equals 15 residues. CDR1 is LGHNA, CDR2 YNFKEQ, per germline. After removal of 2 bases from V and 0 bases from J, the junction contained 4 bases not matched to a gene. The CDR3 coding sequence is TGTGCCAGCAGCCAATTTCAGGGGGTCTCCTACGAGCAGTACTTC. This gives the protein CASSQFQGVSYEQYF.